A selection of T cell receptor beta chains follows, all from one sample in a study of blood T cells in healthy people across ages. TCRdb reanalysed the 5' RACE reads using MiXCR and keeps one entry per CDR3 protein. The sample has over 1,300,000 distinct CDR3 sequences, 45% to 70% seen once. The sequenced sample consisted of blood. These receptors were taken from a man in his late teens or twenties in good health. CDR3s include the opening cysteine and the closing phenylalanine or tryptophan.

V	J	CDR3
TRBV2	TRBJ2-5	CASSDWQVEETQYF
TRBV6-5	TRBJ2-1	CASMASLNEQFF
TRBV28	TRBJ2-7	CASGEQYF
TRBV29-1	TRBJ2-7	CSVEDGNRDEQYF
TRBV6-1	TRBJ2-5	CASSESWGVGETQYF
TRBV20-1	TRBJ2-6	CSARVAGANVLTF
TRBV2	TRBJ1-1	CASSEVTGGGSTTEAFF
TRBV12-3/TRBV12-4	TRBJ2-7	CASSFVGQGERNEQYF
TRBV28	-	CASRLGLSYEQYF
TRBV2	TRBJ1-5	CASRGKQGHQPQHF
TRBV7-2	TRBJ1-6	CASRAQGARNSPLHF
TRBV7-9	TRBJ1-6	CASSLARGHSYNSPLHF
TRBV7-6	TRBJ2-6	CASSFRDREGGANVLTF
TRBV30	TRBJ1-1	CAWSIRGVLGAFF
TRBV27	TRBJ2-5	CATNPGSPLVEQYF
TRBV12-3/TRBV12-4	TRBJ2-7	CASSSGSLDEQYF
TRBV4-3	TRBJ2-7	CASSWVGGSSYEQYF
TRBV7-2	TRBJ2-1	CASKRRGGIYEQFF
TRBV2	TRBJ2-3	CASSEDRVGTDTQYF
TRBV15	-	CATRVTYGETQYF
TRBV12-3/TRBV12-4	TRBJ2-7	CASRGGGYPYEQYF
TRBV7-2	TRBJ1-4	CASSLGGRATEKLFF
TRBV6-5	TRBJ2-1	CATSGSTSYNEQFF
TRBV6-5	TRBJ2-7	CASRGSPVYEQYF
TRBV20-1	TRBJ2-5	CSARDDERTQYF
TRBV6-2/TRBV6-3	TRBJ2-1	CASSRPQGASYNEQFF
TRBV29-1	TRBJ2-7	CSAGGGFSYEQYF
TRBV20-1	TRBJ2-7	CSARDRTRRIEQYF
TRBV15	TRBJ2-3	CATSRGLAGGTDMQYF
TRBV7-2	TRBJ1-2	CASSLGPSNYGYTF
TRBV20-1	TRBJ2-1	CSASEVNEQFF
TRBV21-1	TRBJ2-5	CASSKKGGPTAGDSDETQYF
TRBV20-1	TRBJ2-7	CSARDGTSGVYEQYF
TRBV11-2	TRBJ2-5	CASSPGQLQETQYF
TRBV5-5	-	CASSLGLAGVSSYNEQYF
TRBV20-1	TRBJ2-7	CSAKASYEQYF
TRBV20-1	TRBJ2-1	CSARGRRDYNEQFF
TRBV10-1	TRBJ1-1	CASSETGVGVTEAFF
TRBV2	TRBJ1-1	CASSGGGTLNTEAFF
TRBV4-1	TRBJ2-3	CASSQDGVGTQYF
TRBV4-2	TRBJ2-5	CASSLRDRGIETQYF
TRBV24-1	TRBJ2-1	CATSDSQYNEQFF
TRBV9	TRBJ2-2	CASSVDGRAVGELFF
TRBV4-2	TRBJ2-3	CASSQDPVAGGPVDTQYF
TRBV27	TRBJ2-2	CASISSGDNTGELFF
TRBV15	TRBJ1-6	CATSPAEGRDSPLHF
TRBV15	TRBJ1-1	CATSTHGIAGAFF
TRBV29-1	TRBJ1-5	CSVIPNPGQPQHF
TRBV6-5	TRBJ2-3	CASSRGGAADTQYF
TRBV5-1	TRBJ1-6	CASSLGTERNSPLHF